A single sample is the source of the 17 T cell receptor beta chains below, sequenced in a study of blood T cells in healthy people across ages. Then a second PCR, running roughly 6 to 12 cycles, was carried out with a sample-barcoded 5' primer and a J-beta primer mix. TCRdb passed the 5' RACE reads through MiXCR, listing each CDR3 protein once. Of 1.5 million or so distinct CDR3 sequences in the sample, 42% were seen once. The specimen sequenced was blood. These receptor sequences come from a young woman in good health.

The chain recombines TRBV27 with TRBJ1-1, with TRBD1 matching 8 bases. The germline V gene encodes CDR1 MNHEY and CDR2 SMNVEV (reference sequence). V lost 6 bases to trimming and J lost 3 bases; unmatched junction nucleotides: 3. This CDR3 has 13 amino acids. The CDR3 protein is CASRDRAHTEAFF. The DNA of the CDR3 is TGTGCCAGCAGGGACAGGGCACACACTGAAGCTTTCTTT.

The chain carries TRBV20-1 and TRBJ2-1; 11 bases align to TRBD2. From germline, CDR1 is DFQATT and CDR2 SNEGSKA (reference sequence). The V segment lost 0 bases and the J segment 7 bases; nucleotides outside the gene matches: 8. CDR3 length: 16 residues. The CDR3 protein is CSARDPGLAVRNEQFF. The CDR3 DNA reads TGCAGTGCTAGAGATCCGGGACTAGCGGTTAGGAATGAGCAGTTCTTC.

Worth noting for this clonotype: One end of the junction fails to match germline, which may point to a read error. The V and J genes are TRBV6-5 and TRBJ2-3; TRBD2 aligns across 8 bases. There are 14 residues in the CDR3. In germline, CDR1 is MNHEY, CDR2 SVGAGI. As DNA, the CDR3 is TGTGCCAGCAGCCAGAGCGGGAGCACAGGTACGCAGTATTTT. Translated: CASSQSGSTGTQYF.

This clonotype was observed many times. The chain uses TRBV5-1 and TRBJ2-1, with 7 bases aligning to TRBD1. Unmatched junction bases numbered 3, after V lost 1 base and J lost 5 bases. The length of the CDR3 is 14 residues. Germline CDR1 is SGHRS and CDR2 is YFSETQ. CDR3 in DNA: TGCGCCAGCAGCTTGAGTGGGACAGACAATGAGCAGTTCTTC. Encoded protein: CASSLSGTDNEQFF.

This sequence joins TRBV21-1 and TRBJ2-5; the table assigns TRBD1, which was not confirmed against the DNA. Judging by the DNA end, TRBJ2-7 fits better; the J call may be wrong. TRBV21-1 is listed as a pseudogene. The CDR3 has 17 residues. The CDR3 DNA reads as TGTGCCAGCAGCAAAAAAGAAGATCGACAGGCCAGTGACGAGCAGTACTTC. Translation gives CASSKKEDRQASDEQYF.

This clonotype was seen only a few times. This chain joins TRBV7-2 and TRBJ2-7; unclear D gene. This CDR3 is built from 13 residues. V gave up 5 bases and J gave up 3 bases, with 11 bases separating them. The germline V gene encodes CDR1 SGHTA and CDR2 FQGNSA. CDR3 nucleotide sequence: TGTGCCAGCAGCCGCTCGACCAACTACGAGCAGTACTTC. It is translated as CASSRSTNYEQYF.

The chain is built from TRBV20-1 and TRBJ1-1; 8 bases line up with TRBD1. This CDR3 has 13 residues. CDR1 and CDR2 (germline): DFQATT, SNEGSKA (reference sequence). Trimming at V came to 5 bases and at J to 1 base, leaving 3 bases not matched to a gene. The CDR3 DNA follows: TGCAGTGCTCCAGGGGGCCCGAACACTGAAGCTTTCTTT. Its protein is CSAPGGPNTEAFF.

The genes are TRBV28 and TRBJ2-4; tentatively, D is TRBD2 (6 bases). Looked up from germline, CDR1 is MDHEN and CDR2 is SYDVKM. V lost 7 bases and J 13 bases, leaving 23 bases between the germline ends. The length of the CDR3 is 14 residues. Here the CDR3 reads CASTPEGSTSRQYF. The DNA of the CDR3 is TGTGCCAGCACCCCGGAGGGGTCCACAAGCAGGCAGTACTTC.

This clonotype was picked up one time. This rearrangement joins TRBV5-1 to TRBJ2-6; no firm D call. The V and J ends lost 3 bases and 0 bases respectively, with 16 bases between them. This CDR3 has 18 amino acids. Germline assignment: CDR1 SGHRS and CDR2 YFSETQ. CDR3 DNA sequence: TGCGCCAGCAGCTCTCTTGGTACCTCCTACTCTGGGGCCAACGTCCTGACTTTC. Protein product: CASSSLGTSYSGANVLTF.

This clonotype was counted a few times. One junction end does not reproduce the germline sequence, and a read error may be involved. The chain recombines TRBV7-2 with TRBJ2-2, with D perhaps matching TRBD1 (6 bases). Germline V gene sequence: CDR1 SGHTA, CDR2 FQGNSA. CDR3 size: 14 residues. Written as DNA, the CDR3 is TGTGCCGGCAGGGGACCTCATAACACCGGGGAGCTGTTTTTT. Encoded protein: CAGRGPHNTGELFF.

The count of this clonotype is one. The V and J genes are TRBV5-1 and TRBJ2-5, with 9 bases aligning to TRBD2. This CDR3 contains 15 residues. With 0 bases clipped from V and 11 bases from J, the junction kept 11 bases outside the gene matches. Per germline, CDR1 SGHRS and CDR2 YFSETQ. CDR3 residues: CASSLDAGGPNVQYF. The CDR3 DNA is TGCGCCAGCAGCTTGGATGCGGGGGGGCCGAACGTTCAGTACTTC.

Only a few counts were recorded for this clonotype. The rearrangement links TRBV10-3 to TRBJ1-1; maybe TRBD1 (5 bases). V was shortened by 0 bases and J by 10 bases, with 9 bases between the two germline ends. The CDR3 length is 12 residues. Germline V CDR1 and CDR2: ENHRY, SYGVKD. The CDR3 sequence: CAISESKGSAFF. In DNA, the CDR3 is TGTGCCATCAGTGAGTCGAAGGGGTCAGCTTTCTTT.

The rearrangement links TRBV6-1 to TRBJ1-2; D gene uncertain. Trimming left V 4 bases short and J 8 bases short, with 11 bases between. The CDR3 length is 12 residues. Germline V CDR1 and CDR2: MNHNS, SASEGT. The CDR3 DNA sequence: TGTGCCAGCAGTGGGCTCCGACCGGGCTACACCTTC. Amino acid sequence: CASSGLRPGYTF.

This chain links TRBV20-1 with TRBJ1-1; tentative D call: TRBD1 (5 bases). The CDR3 length is 15 residues. CDR1 DFQATT and CDR2 SNEGSKA come from the germline V gene (reference sequence). With 4 bases removed from V and 5 bases from J, the gap between germline ends came to 20 bases. CDR3 sequence reads: CSAIPLGAGGTEAFF. CDR3 sequence (DNA): TGCAGTGCTATCCCTTTAGGGGCAGGAGGGACTGAAGCTTTCTTT.

The chain carries TRBV5-1 and TRBJ2-5; D perhaps matches TRBD2 (5 bases). The CDR3 has 14 amino acids. CDR1 is SGHRS, CDR2 YFSETQ, per germline. V shed 4 bases and J shed 4 bases, with 14 bases lying between them. The chain's CDR3 is CASSPPEGRETQYF. The CDR3 DNA reads as TGCGCCAGCAGCCCGCCTGAGGGTCGAGAGACCCAGTACTTC. The full variable domain, completed using reference TRBV5-1 and TRBJ2-5, is KAGVTQTPRYLIKTRGQQVTLSCSPISGHRSVSWYQQTPGQGLQFLFEYFSETQRNKGNFPGRFSGRQFSNSRSEMNVSTLELGDSALYLCASSPPEGRETQYFGPGTRLLVL.

The chain links TRBV13 to TRBJ2-1; D uncertain. The CDR3 loop spans 14 amino acids. CDR1 is PRHDT, CDR2 FYEKMQ, per germline (reference sequence). Trimming took off 6 bases at V and 4 bases at J, with 13 bases between the two ends. The DNA of the CDR3 is TGTGCCAGCAGTCTGAACCCGAGGTACAATGAGCAGTTCTTC. Translated, it gives CASSLNPRYNEQFF.

The sample holds one count of this clonotype. The chain couples TRBV9 to TRBJ2-1; TRBD2 aligns across 7 bases. The end of the DNA fits TRBJ2-7 better, so the J call may be wrong. The CDR3 totals 12 residues. CDR1 is SGDLS and CDR2 is YYNGEE in the germline V gene. The DNA for the CDR3 is TGTGCCGGCGGGAGCCTACCCTACGAGCAGTACTTC. Translating gives CAGGSLPYEQYF.